This TCR beta chain was captured in a study of cytomegalovirus exposure and HLA in healthy donors. Study conclusions and caveats: There were some V segments, including TRBV6-2 and TRBV6-3, excluded as indistinguishable. CMV serostatus stood as the only immune exposure information on hand.

The ends lost 3 bases at V and 8 bases at J; junction bases unmatched: 8. This CDR3 comprises 14 residues. The germline gives CDR1 SGHTA, CDR2 FQGNSA. Comments on this clone: As yet, its antigen is unknown.

60 Vbeta and 13 Jbeta primers were used in PCR. Profiling relied on immunoSEQ multiplex PCR, and the TCRdb table lists in-frame clones only, not all of them. Found here are about 190,000 clones, 77% of them singletons; the top ten hold approximately 2%. The sequence was collected from a woman aged 25 to 39 in good health and CMV-seropositive. The rearrangement joins TRBV7-2 to TRBJ1-2, with 8 bases matching TRBD1. Source material: PBMCs. The CDR3 region is CASSFLGRGLGYTF. CDR3 in DNA: TGTGCCAGCAGCTTCTTGGGCAGGGGGCTCGGCTACACCTTC.